This is a list of T cell receptor beta chains from one sample in a study of blood T cells in healthy people across ages. A single record per CDR3 protein comes from TCRdb applying MiXCR to the 5' RACE reads. This table holds under 1 million distinct CDR3 sequences, under 45% found once. The sequenced sample consisted of blood. These receptors were taken from a man aged 55 to 70 in good health. The CDR3 runs from the conserved cysteine through the conserved F or W. A D gene is named only where the DNA matches it firmly. Clone sizes are given selectively: once, few, many, or a class where the clone is expanded.

14	TRBV5-1	NA	TRBD1	TRBJ2-7	TGCGCCAGCAGCTTATCACAGGGGATTGGTGAGCAGTACTTC	CASSLSQGIGEQYF
14	TRBV3-1	NA	NA	TRBJ2-2	TGTGCCAGCAGCCCCCTAACGGGGGTCGGGGAGCTGTTTTTT	CASSPLTGVGELFF
15	TRBV6-5	NA	NA	TRBJ2-2	TGTGCCAGCAGGGAGGGGACAGTTTATAGCGGGGAGCTGTTTTTT	CASREGTVYSGELFF
13	TRBV28	few	NA	TRBJ2-5	TGTGCCAGCAGTGCCCAGGAACAAGAGACCCAGTACTTC	CASSAQEQETQYF
15	TRBV5-1	NA	NA	TRBJ2-1	TGCGCCAGCAGTCTAGGGGACATCCCCTACAATGAGCAGTTCTTC	CASSLGDIPYNEQFF
13	TRBV6-2/TRBV6-3	once	NA	TRBJ2-4	TGTGCCAGCACCGATTGGGGCCTGGGGGAGCAGTACTTC	CASTDWGLGEQYF
14	TRBV6-1	NA	NA	TRBJ1-1	TGTGCCAGCAGGGAAGAGGCCGGGAACACTGAAGCTTTCTTT	CASREEAGNTEAFF
15	TRBV9	once	NA	TRBJ2-2	TGTGCCAGCAGCGTAAAAGGGGGGGACACCGGGGAGCTGTTTTTT	CASSVKGGDTGELFF
17	TRBV11-3	NA	NA	TRBJ1-1	TGTGCCAGCAGCTTAGTTGTACGTGGAGGCTTGAACACTGAAGCTTTCTTT	CASSLVVRGGLNTEAFF
14	TRBV29-1	few	NA	TRBJ2-1	TGCAGCGTTGCCCCGGGGGACTCCTACAATGAGCAGTTCTTC	CSVAPGDSYNEQFF
11	TRBV12-3/TRBV12-4	NA	NA	TRBJ2-3	TGTGCCAGAGCCCTGGCAGATACGCAGTATTTT	CARALADTQYF
13	TRBV7-2	few	NA	TRBJ1-2	TGTGCCAGCAGCTCCCGTGAAGGATATGGCTACACCTTC	CASSSREGYGYTF
14	TRBV20-1	NA	NA	TRBJ1-6	TGCAGTGCTAGAGTAGGGGCAGGGGATTCACCCCTCCACTTT	CSARVGAGDSPLHF
15	TRBV29-1	NA	TRBD2	TRBJ2-3	TGCAGCGTGGAGGGACTAGTCCCTTACACAGATACGCAGTATTTT	CSVEGLVPYTDTQYF
14	TRBV20-1	NA	TRBD2	TRBJ2-3	TGCAGTGCCACTAGCGGGGCTCACACAGATACGCAGTATTTT	CSATSGAHTDTQYF
16	TRBV5-1	NA	NA	TRBJ2-6	TGCGCCAGCAGCTTGGACGTGGGCTCTGGGGCCAACGTCCTGACTTTC	CASSLDVGSGANVLTF
14	TRBV5-1	NA	NA	TRBJ2-7	TGCGCCAGCAGCTTAGGCGGGGATGGAGGCGAGCAGTACTTC	CASSLGGDGGEQYF
12	TRBV6-2/TRBV6-3	NA	NA	TRBJ1-1	TGTGCCAGCACTTCGGTAGGGTCTGAAGCTTTCTTT	CASTSVGSEAFF
16	TRBV6-2/TRBV6-3	NA	TRBD2	TRBJ2-7	TGTGCCAGCAGTAGGCCGCTAGCGGGGGATTTTTATGAGCAGTACTTC	CASSRPLAGDFYEQYF
17	TRBV4-3	NA	TRBD2	TRBJ2-1	TGCGCCAGCAGCCAGGCCATAGGTAGCGGGGGAAACGATGAGCAGTTCTTC	CASSQAIGSGGNDEQFF
15	TRBV10-2	NA	TRBD1	TRBJ2-7	TGCGCCAGCAATACCCCGGGACAGGGCTCCGACGAGCAGTACTTC	CASNTPGQGSDEQYF
14	TRBV12-3/TRBV12-4	few	NA	TRBJ2-1	TGTGCCAGCGGCCGCCGAAGGGGGGCTGGCGAGCAGTTCTTC	CASGRRRGAGEQFF
16	TRBV3-1	NA	TRBD2	TRBJ2-5	TGTGCCAGCACCACGGGGACTAGCGGGGGCCTTTGGGCCCAGTACTTC	CASTTGTSGGLWAQYF
17	TRBV7-2	NA	NA	TRBJ2-1	TGTGCCAGCAGCTTAGAGTTTGCAGGGAGCGGTAACAATGAGCAGTTCTTC	CASSLEFAGSGNNEQFF
17	TRBV28	few	TRBD1	TRBJ2-5	TGTGCCAGCAGTTTAACTACCGCCTTCGGACAGGGGTTTGAGCAGTACTTC	CASSLTTAFGQGFEQYF
15	TRBV15	many	NA	TRBJ2-3	TGTGCCACCAGCGGTAATAGCTTGGGATCAGATACGCAGTATTTT	CATSGNSLGSDTQYF
14	TRBV29-1	NA	NA	TRBJ2-1	TGCAGCGTTGAAGCCCCTCGGACCCCAGACACCCAGTTCTTC	CSVEAPRTPDTQFF
15	TRBV2	NA	NA	TRBJ1-6	TGTGCCAGCAGTGGTGAGACAGCCCAGTTTTCACCCCTCCACTTT	CASSGETAQFSPLHF
15	TRBV7-2	NA	TRBD1	TRBJ1-6	TGTGCCAGCTCGGGACAGGGGATGTATAATTCACCCCTCCACTTT	CASSGQGMYNSPLHF
16	TRBV7-2	NA	NA	TRBJ2-1	TGTGCCAGCAGCTTATCGACGGGTGGTCGGTACAATGAGCAGTTCTTC	CASSLSTGGRYNEQFF
12	TRBV20-1	NA	TRBD2	TRBJ2-7	TGCACCTTAGGGCGGGGGGGCCACGAGCAGTACTTC	CTLGRGGHEQYF
16	TRBV12-5	NA	TRBD2	TRBJ2-1	TGTGCTAGTGGTTTTGGGATAGCGGGGTCCTACAATGAGCAGTTCTTC	CASGFGIAGSYNEQFF
14	TRBV7-2	NA	NA	TRBJ2-5	TGTGCCAGCAGCTTAGCTTCGGTTAAAGAGACCCAGTACTTC	CASSLASVKETQYF
17	TRBV27	once	TRBD2	TRBJ2-3	TGTGCCAGCAGTTTAATGCTAGCGGGGGCCAACACAGATACGCAGTATTTT	CASSLMLAGANTDTQYF
16	TRBV4-3	few	TRBD1	TRBJ2-1	TGCGCCAGCAGCCAAGATAAGACAGGGCGCTACAATGAGCAGTTCTTC	CASSQDKTGRYNEQFF
14	TRBV11-2	NA	NA	TRBJ2-5	TGTGCCAGCAGCGGCCTCGACGGACAAGAGACCCAGTACTTC	CASSGLDGQETQYF
15	TRBV12-3/TRBV12-4	few	NA	TRBJ2-5	TGTGCCAGCAGTCCTGCGGGACCTATCCAAGAGACCCAGTACTTC	CASSPAGPIQETQYF
16	TRBV27	NA	TRBD1	TRBJ1-2	TGTGCCAGCAGTTTCCGGGACAGGGGAGCTAACTATGGCTACACCTTC	CASSFRDRGANYGYTF
14	TRBV6-6	few	NA	TRBJ2-7	TGTGCCAGCGGGATGCTGACAGTCTCCTACGAGCAGTACTTC	CASGMLTVSYEQYF
14	TRBV25-1	NA	TRBD2	TRBJ2-3	TGTGCCAGCAGTGAACGGCGGGGGTGGGATACGCAGTATTTT	CASSERRGWDTQYF
12	TRBV18	NA	NA	TRBJ2-7	TGTGCCAGCTCAGCTCAACTGGGGGAGCAGTACTTC	CASSAQLGEQYF
14	TRBV20-1	few	NA	TRBJ2-7	TGCAGTGCTGGGAGCGGAAGAGCAGTATACGAGCAGTACTTC	CSAGSGRAVYEQYF
18	TRBV5-1	NA	TRBD2	TRBJ2-2	TGCGCCAGCAGCTTGGCTCGACTAGCGTACGCGAACACCGGGGAGCTGTTTTTT	CASSLARLAYANTGELFF
18	TRBV4-3	NA	NA	TRBJ1-4	TGCACCAGCAGCCAACAACCCACGGGGGGGGTTACTAATGAAAAACTGTTTTTT	CTSSQQPTGGVTNEKLFF
13	TRBV5-6	few	TRBD2	TRBJ2-1	TGTGCCAGCAGCCGAAGAACTAGCGGGGAACAGTTCTTC	CASSRRTSGEQFF
14	TRBV5-1	few	NA	TRBJ2-5	TGCGCCAGCAGACCTAACAGGGACCAAGAGACCCAGTACTTC	CASRPNRDQETQYF
14	TRBV12-5	NA	TRBD2	TRBJ2-5	TGTGCTAGTGGTCGCGGGGGAGCCCAAGAGACCCAGTACTTC	CASGRGGAQETQYF
17	TRBV20-1	NA	TRBD1	TRBJ1-6	TGCAGTGCTATTAAGTCCCGGGACAGGGGTTTAGCTTCACCCCTCCACTTT	CSAIKSRDRGLASPLHF
16	TRBV14	NA	TRBD2	TRBJ2-1	TGTGCCAGCAGCCAAGAAGGCCTAGCGGGGGGTCCGAGGCAGTTCTTC	CASSQEGLAGGPRQFF
16	TRBV5-1	few	TRBD1	TRBJ2-3	TGCGCCAGCAGCCCCACGACAGGGATAAGGGCAGATACGCAGTATTTT	CASSPTTGIRADTQYF
17	TRBV27	NA	NA	TRBJ2-1	TGTGCCAGCAGTCCCGATATAGGGCTAGCCTCAAACAATGAGCAGTTCTTC	CASSPDIGLASNNEQFF
15	TRBV20-1	few	NA	TRBJ2-5	TGCAGTGCTAGAGCCCTCACGGACGTTAAAGAGACCCAGTACTTC	CSARALTDVKETQYF
16	TRBV10-3	NA	NA	TRBJ2-3	TGTGCCATCCGAGAGCAGGGCGAAATTAGCACAGATACGCAGTATTTT	CAIREQGEISTDTQYF
17	TRBV13	few	NA	TRBJ2-6	TGTGCCAGCAGCCCCCCAGGGAATTTAGCTGGGGCCAACGTCCTGACTTTC	CASSPPGNLAGANVLTF
13	TRBV5-1	NA	NA	TRBJ2-7	TGCGCCAGCAGTAGGTCTCTAGACAATGAGCAGTACTTC	CASSRSLDNEQYF
12	TRBV27	NA	NA	TRBJ2-7	TGTGCCAGCAGCCCGGGCCCCCACGAGCAGTACTTC	CASSPGPHEQYF
16	TRBV10-3	many	NA	TRBJ2-3	TGTGCCATCAGTGCGAACTCGCAGCCCTCCACAGATACGCAGTATTTT	CAISANSQPSTDTQYF
15	TRBV30	NA	NA	TRBJ2-1	TGTGCCTGGAGTAAGGGACGGCGACCCGACAATGAGCAGTTCTTC	CAWSKGRRPDNEQFF
15	TRBV9	NA	NA	TRBJ2-1	TGTGCCAGCAGCGTAGTATTAGGGGCCTCGAATGGGCAGTTCTTC	CASSVVLGASNGQFF